This T cell receptor beta chain is from a study of T cell changes during pregnancy in multiple sclerosis. The CDR3 is 13 residues long. Germline CDR1 and CDR2: MDHEN and SYDVKM. The germline V and J ends were trimmed by 3 bases and 7 bases, with 12 bases remaining between them. Profiled with immunoSEQ multiplex PCR; TCRdb holds only in-frame clones, not every one. The profile shows 37,000 or so clones, about nine tenths of them singletons. This clone appeared a single time. This receptor was taken from a female donor with multiple sclerosis, enrolled in a pregnancy study. This specimen was CD4+ T cells from peripheral blood mononuclear cells, taken in the first trimester of pregnancy. The chain links TRBV28 to TRBJ1-2; D gene uncertain. CDR3 sequence (DNA): TGTGCCAGCAGTTTTCGCCCGAGCGGTGGCTACACCTTC. It specifies CASSFRPSGGYTF.